Following are 4 T cell receptor beta chains from one sample sequenced in a study of identical twins (dated by TCRdb to the mid-2010s). The protocol used for the library was 5' RACE. The sequencer listed for this sample is Illumina HiSeq 2000. The public reads were quality trimmed at Q25 with fastp and then assembled into clones with MiXCR by TCRdb, keeping productive beta chains. Every CDR3 protein is listed once, alongside the most common genes and DNA of its rows. The sample records 450,000 to 600,000 distinct CDR3 sequences, 20% to 25% of which are singletons. Approximately 0.49% of the sample belongs to the ten largest clones. The data also belong to a second study, concerning yellow fever vaccine responses in identical twins.

The specimen was CD4+ T cells sorted from blood. Every receptor here comes from a woman between 18 and 29 years old in good health.

The rearrangement links TRBV28 to TRBJ1-4; 9 nucleotides agree with TRBD1. This CDR3 spans 14 amino acids. Germline V gene data show CDR1 as MDHEN and CDR2 as SYDVKM. With V trimmed by 7 bases and J by 10 bases, 10 bases remained unmatched. The CDR3 coding sequence is TGTGCCAGCACCATCACGACGACAGGGGGAAAACTGTTTTTT. It is translated as CASTITTTGGKLFF.

This clonotype was seen only a few times. This chain connects TRBV5-4 to TRBJ2-5; TRBD2 is a possible D gene (5 bases). The CDR3 has 15 residues. Germline CDR1 reads SGHNT; CDR2 reads YYREEE (reference sequence). V shed 0 bases and J shed 3 bases, with 12 bases lying between them. Here the CDR3 reads CASSLGLAQKETQYF. Here the CDR3 DNA reads TGTGCCAGCAGCTTGGGTCTAGCCCAAAAAGAGACCCAGTACTTC.

The chain employs TRBV5-1 and TRBJ1-4; D is perhaps TRBD1 (6 bases). This CDR3 region has 14 residues. V lost 6 bases and J 5 bases, leaving 14 bases between the germline ends. Germline CDR1 reads SGHRS; CDR2 reads YFSETQ. In nucleotides, the CDR3 is TGCGCCAGCACCCGTGGGGGGCTCAATGAAAAACTGTTTTTT. This codes for CASTRGGLNEKLFF.

This chain uses TRBV7-2 with TRBJ2-1; the match to TRBD2 covers 11 bases. Trimming at V came to 0 bases and at J to 7 bases, leaving 8 bases not matched to a gene. Per the germline V gene, CDR1 is SGHTA and CDR2 is FQGNSA. There are 17 residues in the CDR3. The CDR3 DNA is TGTGCCAGCAGCTTAGCGGGAACCGGGACTAGCGGAAATGAGCAGTTCTTC. It is translated as CASSLAGTGTSGNEQFF.